The T cell receptor (beta chain) described here comes from a study of blood T cell repertoires in COVID-19. The CDR3 has 13 amino acids. Germline V gives CDR1 MNHNY, CDR2 SVGAGI (reference sequence). Trimming took 2 bases from V and 6 from J, leaving 8 bases between them. This clone was counted only a few times. Clones were read by immunoSEQ multiplex PCR, and TCRdb kept only the in-frame ones, dropping some. The repertoire holds some 450,000 clones, with roughly 90% as singletons. The specimen was peripheral blood. This TCR came from a man aged 18 to 30 with COVID-19, enrolled during active disease. The V call is TRBV6-6, the J call TRBJ2-1; the D gene is possibly TRBD1 (6 bases). The CDR3 region is CASSYGGLNEQFF. The CDR3 DNA sequence: TGTGCCAGCAGTTACGGGGGCCTCAATGAGCAGTTCTTC.